These 3 T cell receptor beta chains were all obtained from the same sample, sequenced in a study of blood T cell repertoires in COVID-19. TCRdb's table, derived via immunoSEQ multiplex PCR, lists solely in-frame clones and lacks some. The sample includes about 75,000 clones, around two thirds of them seen just once. The sequencing input was peripheral blood. The receptor set was obtained from a human donor with acute or convalescent COVID-19. The donor label of this sample is uncertain.

There are a few counts of this clone. The V gene is TRBV24-1, the J gene TRBJ1-5; 9 bases are shared with TRBD1. CDR1 is KGHDR, CDR2 SFDVKD, per germline. CDR3 length equals 14 residues. With V trimmed by 6 bases and J by 5 bases, 4 bases remained unmatched. CDR3 amino acids: CATSRDREDQPQHF. Here the CDR3 DNA reads TGTGCCACCAGTAGGGACAGGGAAGATCAGCCCCAGCATTTT.

The chain recombines TRBV11-2 with TRBJ2-2; D unresolved. CDR1 and CDR2 from the germline V gene are SGHAT and FQNNGV. V lost 5 bases and J lost 2, with 9 bases in between. This CDR3 is 14 amino acids long. The CDR3 here is CASSNRVNTGELFF. The CDR3 nucleotides are TGTGCCAGCAGCAACCGGGTAAACACCGGGGAGCTGTTTTTT.

This clone was seen only a few times. The chain has TRBV6-1 and TRBJ1-1, with D possibly matching TRBD1 (5 bases). V was trimmed by 2 bases and J by 7 bases, leaving 17 bases between them. This CDR3 has 15 amino acids. Germline V CDR1 and CDR2: MNHNS, SASEGT. CDR3 bases: TGTGCCAGCAGTGAACCCTCTTGGGGCACGGGTGAAGCTTTCTTT. Its protein is CASSEPSWGTGEAFF.